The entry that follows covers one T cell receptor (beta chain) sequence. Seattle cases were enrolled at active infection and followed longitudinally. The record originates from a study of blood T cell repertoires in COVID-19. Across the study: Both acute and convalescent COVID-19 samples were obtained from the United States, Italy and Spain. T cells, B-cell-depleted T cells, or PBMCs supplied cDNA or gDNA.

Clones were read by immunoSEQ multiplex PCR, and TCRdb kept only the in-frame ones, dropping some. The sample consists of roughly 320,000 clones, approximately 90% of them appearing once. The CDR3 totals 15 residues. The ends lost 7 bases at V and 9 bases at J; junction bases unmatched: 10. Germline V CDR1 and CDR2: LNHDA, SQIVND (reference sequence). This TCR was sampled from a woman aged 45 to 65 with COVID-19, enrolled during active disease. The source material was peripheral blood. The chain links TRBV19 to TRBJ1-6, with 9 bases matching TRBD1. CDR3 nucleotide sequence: TGTGCCAGTACTCCCCAGAGACAGGGGGGTTCACCCCTCCACTTT. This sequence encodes CASTPQRQGGSPLHF.